These T cell receptor beta chains were read from a single sample in a study of cytomegalovirus exposure and HLA in healthy donors. Assay used: immunoSEQ multiplex PCR; TCRdb lists only in-frame clones, some missing. The table includes nearly 110,000 clones, less than 80% detected once. Sequencing was done on a sample of PBMCs. Source of these receptors: a man in his sixties in good health and CMV-seronegative. The CDR3 runs from the conserved cysteine through the conserved F or W. Fields, in order: D gene, J gene, V gene, clone size, CDR3 DNA, CDR3 protein. A D gene is named only where the DNA matches it firmly. Not every row has a clone size; where given, it reads once, few, many or a size class.

>TRBD2|TRBJ2-3|TRBV5-8|once
TGTGCCAGCAGCACGGGACTAGCTCCCGCAGATACGCAGTATTTT
CASSTGLAPADTQYF
>.|TRBJ1-1|TRBV9|.
TGTGCCAGCAGCGTAGGTCCTCCGAACACTGAAGCTTTCTTT
CASSVGPPNTEAFF
>.|TRBJ2-2|TRBV6-5|.
TGTGCCAGCAGTTACGGCTTTTCAGGGTACACCGGGGAGCTGTTTTTT
CASSYGFSGYTGELFF
>TRBD1|TRBJ1-5|TRBV5-1|.
TGCGCCAGCAGCTTGGGCCATGGGACAGTCGATCAGCCCCAGCATTTT
CASSLGHGTVDQPQHF
>TRBD2|TRBJ2-3|TRBV7-9|.
TGTGCCAGCAGCTCAGGGACTAGCGGGGGGCTTGGAGATACGCAGTATTTT
CASSSGTSGGLGDTQYF
>TRBD2|TRBJ2-7|TRBV7-2|.
TGTGCCAGCAGCTTAGTAGCGGGGGGGAATTACGAGCAGTACTTC
CASSLVAGGNYEQYF
>.|TRBJ1-2|TRBV28|.
TGTGCCACCACGGGGCAGGGGCATAGAGGTGGCTACACCTTC
CATTGQGHRGGYTF
>.|TRBJ1-3|TRBV6-5|.
TGTGCCAGCAGTTACTCAACAGGCACCTCTGGAAACACCATATATTTT
CASSYSTGTSGNTIYF
>.|TRBJ2-5|TRBV30|.
TGTGCCTGGAGTGTACTGGGCCGGTCGAGTAAAGAGACCCAGTACTTC
CAWSVLGRSSKETQYF
>TRBD2|TRBJ2-5|TRBV28|.
TGTGCCAGCACTATTTCCGGGGGACTAAAGACCCAGTACTTC
CASTISGGLKTQYF
>.|TRBJ2-1|TRBV20-1|.
TGCAGTGCTCCTCGGGGTAGTGAGCAGTTCTTC
CSAPRGSEQFF
>.|TRBJ1-5|TRBV28|.
TGTGCCAGCAGTCAGGGAGGTGGCAATCAGCCCCAGCATTTT
CASSQGGGNQPQHF
>.|TRBJ1-2|TRBV19|medium-sized
TGTGCCAGTCAAGGCCCCAGGGGTCGGGTCCCGTATGGCTACACCTTC
CASQGPRGRVPYGYTF
>TRBD2|TRBJ2-5|TRBV19|.
TGTGCCAGTAGTATATGGGGAGGGGAGACCCAGTACTTC
CASSIWGGETQYF
>.|TRBJ2-3|TRBV5-1|.
TGCGCCAGCAGCTTGGTAGATAGCACAGATACGCAGTATTTT
CASSLVDSTDTQYF
>TRBD2|TRBJ2-1|TRBV6-5|.
TGTGCCAGCAGTTACCAGAGCGGGGGGCCGGTTAATGAGCAGTTCTTC
CASSYQSGGPVNEQFF
>TRBD1|TRBJ1-3|TRBV7-2|.
TGTGCCAGCAGCAAACCGGGACAGGGTATTGGAAACACCATATATTTT
CASSKPGQGIGNTIYF
>TRBD1|TRBJ1-1|TRBV4-2|once
TGTGCCAGCAGCCGATTACAGGGGCCTATGAACACTGAAGCTTTCTTT
CASSRLQGPMNTEAFF
>.|TRBJ2-3|TRBV19|.
TGTGCCAGTAGTATCCAGGGGAAGATCGGCACAGATACGCAGTATTTT
CASSIQGKIGTDTQYF
>TRBD2|TRBJ2-1|TRBV7-2|once
TGTGCCAGCAGCTTAGGAGTAGCGGGTTACAATGAGCAGTTCTTC
CASSLGVAGYNEQFF
>TRBD1|TRBJ1-1|TRBV5-1|.
TGCGCCAGCACTGCCGGGACAGGTGGCCCAAACACTGAAGCTTTCTTT
CASTAGTGGPNTEAFF
>.|TRBJ1-5|TRBV4-3|few
TGCGCCAGCAGCCTAACCCCAGGGAATCAGCCCCAGCATTTT
CASSLTPGNQPQHF
>.|TRBJ1-1|TRBV28|.
TGTGCCAGCAGTCCCTCCCTTCCGAACACTGAAGCTTTCTTT
CASSPSLPNTEAFF
>.|TRBJ1-2|TRBV5-4|.
TGTGCCAGCAGCTCCCGGGGGACTTATGGCTACACCTTC
CASSSRGTYGYTF
>TRBD1|TRBJ2-7|TRBV4-1|.
TGCGCCAGCAGTGTCATCTTGGGACAGGGTCGGGAGCAGTACTTC
CASSVILGQGREQYF
>TRBD2|TRBJ2-2|TRBV4-3|.
TGCGCCAGCAGTCCGGGGGGGATGTACGGGGAGCTGTTTTTT
CASSPGGMYGELFF
>.|TRBJ2-2|TRBV9|.
TGTGCCAGCAGTGGACAGATTTATTCGAACACCGGGGAGCTGTTTTTT
CASSGQIYSNTGELFF
>.|TRBJ2-1|TRBV7-3|.
TGTGCCAGCAGCTTCGAGACTACCATCTACAATGAGCAGTTCTTC
CASSFETTIYNEQFF
>TRBD1|TRBJ2-1|TRBV5-6|once
TGTGCCAGCAGCTCCAACCCGGGACAGGCCACCCTCTTC
CASSSNPGQATLF
>TRBD2|TRBJ2-1|TRBV6-5|few
TGTGCCAGCAGGTCTACTAGCGGGGGGGCTTATGAGCAGTTCTTC
CASRSTSGGAYEQFF
>.|TRBJ2-5|TRBV7-2|.
TGTGCCAGCAGCCCCCGACCAGGCCAAGAGACCCAGTACTTC
CASSPRPGQETQYF
>.|TRBJ2-2|TRBV9|.
TGTGCCAGCAGCTCTATGGGACTTAACACCGGGGAGCTGTTTTTT
CASSSMGLNTGELFF
>TRBD2|TRBJ2-1|TRBV28|.
TGTGCCAGCATTGGGGGGGACTATGAGCAGTTCTTC
CASIGGDYEQFF
>.|TRBJ1-1|TRBV14|.
TGTGCCAGCAGCCAGAACCTTGGGCAGGGTGGAACTGAAGCTTTCTTT
CASSQNLGQGGTEAFF
>.|TRBJ2-7|TRBV5-1|.
TGCGCCAGCAGCTTGGAACAGGGAATGTTGTACGAGCAGTACTTC
CASSLEQGMLYEQYF
>.|TRBJ1-2|TRBV30|.
TGTGCCTGGAGTGTCGTGGGGGCCTCGGGAGGCTACACCTTC
CAWSVVGASGGYTF
>.|TRBJ1-5|TRBV2|.
TGTGCCAGCGGTATTCAGGGCTTCCTCAATCAGCCCCAGCATTTT
CASGIQGFLNQPQHF
>TRBD1|TRBJ1-1|TRBV11-2|few
TGTGCCAGCAGCCCCCTGGGAAGGGGGCGCGTAGGGAACACTGAAGCTTTCTTT
CASSPLGRGRVGNTEAFF
>TRBD1|TRBJ1-2|TRBV19|.
TGTGCCAGTAGTACAGGACAGGGGAACTATGGCTACACCTTC
CASSTGQGNYGYTF
>.|TRBJ2-3|TRBV10-1|.
TGCGCCAGCAGTGATCGTACAGATACGCAGTATTTT
CASSDRTDTQYF
>TRBD2|TRBJ2-1|TRBV4-3|.
TGCGCCAGCAGCCACACCGGGAGGGGGGGCGACCCATCGTCTAAAGAGCAGTTCTTC
CASSHTGRGGDPSSKEQFF
>.|TRBJ2-1|TRBV5-4|.
TGTGCCAGCAGCTTGGAACAGATGTCCTACAATGAGCAGTTCTTC
CASSLEQMSYNEQFF
>TRBD1|TRBJ2-5|TRBV5-1|few
TGCGCCAGCAGCTTGAAGACAGGGCGAGGTGGGACCCAGTACTTC
CASSLKTGRGGTQYF
>.|TRBJ2-2|TRBV30|.
TGTGCCTGGAGTGTAAGGGGAGGCACCGGGGAGCTGTTTTTT
CAWSVRGGTGELFF
>.|TRBJ1-5|TRBV7-2|few
TGTGCCAGCAGCTGGGACATTGGTCAGCCCCAGCATTTT
CASSWDIGQPQHF
>.|TRBJ1-1|TRBV19|.
TGTGCCAGTACCCCCCAGGAGGGAAGGAACACTGAAGCTTTCTTT
CASTPQEGRNTEAFF
>.|TRBJ2-7|TRBV19|.
TGTGCCAGAGATGGAGGCCCCCAAGCGGACTACGAGCAGTACTTC
CARDGGPQADYEQYF